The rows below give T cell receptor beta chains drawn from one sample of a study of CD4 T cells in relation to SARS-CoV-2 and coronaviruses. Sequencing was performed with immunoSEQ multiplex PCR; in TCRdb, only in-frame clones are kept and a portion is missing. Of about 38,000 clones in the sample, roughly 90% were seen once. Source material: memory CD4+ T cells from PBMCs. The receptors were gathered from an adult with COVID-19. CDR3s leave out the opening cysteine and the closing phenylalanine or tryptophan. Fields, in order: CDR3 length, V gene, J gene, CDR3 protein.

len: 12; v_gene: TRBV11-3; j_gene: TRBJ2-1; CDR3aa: ASKMGRIGYEQF
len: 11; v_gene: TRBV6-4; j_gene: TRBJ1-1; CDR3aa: ASSVGGYTEAF
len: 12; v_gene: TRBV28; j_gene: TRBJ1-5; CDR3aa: ASSPGQGYQPQH
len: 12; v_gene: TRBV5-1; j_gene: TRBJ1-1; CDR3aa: ASSSPGILSEAF
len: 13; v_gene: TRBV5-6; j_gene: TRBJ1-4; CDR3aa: ASSLRQGYVEKLF
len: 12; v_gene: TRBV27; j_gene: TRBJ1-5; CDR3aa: ASSLGGRDQPQH
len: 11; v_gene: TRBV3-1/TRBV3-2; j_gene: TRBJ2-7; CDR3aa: ASSQGRTLQQY
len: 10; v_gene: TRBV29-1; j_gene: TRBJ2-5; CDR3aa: SVDREGETQY
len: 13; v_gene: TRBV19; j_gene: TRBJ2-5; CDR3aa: ASSVWSSLGETQY
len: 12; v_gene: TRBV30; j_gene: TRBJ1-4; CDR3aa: AWSFQGANEKLF
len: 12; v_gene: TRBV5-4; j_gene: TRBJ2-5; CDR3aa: ASSFVFGQETQY
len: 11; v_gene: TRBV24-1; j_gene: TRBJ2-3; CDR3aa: ATSDPRSSTQY
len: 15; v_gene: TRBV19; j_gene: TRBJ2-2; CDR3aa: ASSIGLAGGPLGELF
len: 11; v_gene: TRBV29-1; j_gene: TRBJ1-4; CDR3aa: SVVGGSWEKLF
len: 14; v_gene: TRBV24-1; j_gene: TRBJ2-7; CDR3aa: ATSDSASGGVDEQY
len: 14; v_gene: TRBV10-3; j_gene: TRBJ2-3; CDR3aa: AISGSGGDSTDTQY
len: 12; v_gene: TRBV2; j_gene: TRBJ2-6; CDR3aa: ASTAGTGANVLT
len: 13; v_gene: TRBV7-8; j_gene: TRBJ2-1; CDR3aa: ASSGVRGGADEQF
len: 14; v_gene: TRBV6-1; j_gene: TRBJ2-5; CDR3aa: ASSDPRLAGAETQY
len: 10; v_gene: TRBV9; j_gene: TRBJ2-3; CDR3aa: ASSVVDLPQY
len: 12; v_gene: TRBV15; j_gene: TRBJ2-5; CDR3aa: ATSQGAAGKTQY
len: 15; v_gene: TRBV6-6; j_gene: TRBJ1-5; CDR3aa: ASSPDGSPYSNQPQH
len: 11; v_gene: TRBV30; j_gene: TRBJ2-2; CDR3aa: AWSARGPGELF
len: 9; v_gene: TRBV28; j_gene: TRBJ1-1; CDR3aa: GWRLGTEAF
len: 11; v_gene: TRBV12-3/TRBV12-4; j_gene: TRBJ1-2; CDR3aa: ASSFKGNYGYT
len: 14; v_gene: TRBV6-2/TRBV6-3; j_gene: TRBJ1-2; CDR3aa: ASIPSSYGNAGGYT
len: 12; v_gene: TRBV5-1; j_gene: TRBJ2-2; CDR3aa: ASLAGAGTGELF
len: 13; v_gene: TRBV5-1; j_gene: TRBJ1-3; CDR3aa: ASKTNTGDGNTIY
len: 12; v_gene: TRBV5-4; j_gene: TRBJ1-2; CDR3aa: ASSRDRQTRGYT
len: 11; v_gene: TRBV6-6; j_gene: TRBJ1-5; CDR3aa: ASSSEGAQPQH
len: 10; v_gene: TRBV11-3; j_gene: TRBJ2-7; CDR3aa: ASSLTTYAEY
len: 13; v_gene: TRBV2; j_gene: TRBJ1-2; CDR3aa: ASRDLSTRNYGYT
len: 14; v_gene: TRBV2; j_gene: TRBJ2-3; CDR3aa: ASTLQGTLPTDTQY
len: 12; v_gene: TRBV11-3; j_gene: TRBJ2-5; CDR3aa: ASSLQDLQETQY
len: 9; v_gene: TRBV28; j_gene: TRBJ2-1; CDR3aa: ASTLGPSLF
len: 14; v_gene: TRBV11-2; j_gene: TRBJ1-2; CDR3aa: ASSLTDRTGNYGYT